A selection of T cell receptor beta chains follows, all from one sample in a study of PD-1 blockade in classical Hodgkin lymphoma. Assay used: immunoSEQ multiplex PCR; TCRdb lists only in-frame clones, some missing. The sample records almost 20,000 clones, roughly 80% being singletons. The specimen was CD8+ T cells from blood, collected before the fourth cycle of nivolumab. The receptors derive from a human donor with classical Hodgkin lymphoma. Both conserved end residues are part of each CDR3. Fields, in order: J gene, D gene, V gene, clone size, CDR3 DNA, CDR3 protein. The D gene is left open where the match is weak. Clone size is given for some rows only: seen once, a few or many times, or a class if the clone is expanded.

J gene: TRBJ2-1; D gene: TRBD2; V gene: TRBV29-1; clone size: .; CDR3 DNA: TGCAGCGCTCAAGCGGGACTAGCATTAAATGAGCAGTTCTTC; CDR3 protein: CSAQAGLALNEQFF
J gene: TRBJ1-4; D gene: .; V gene: TRBV5-1; clone size: few; CDR3 DNA: TGCGCCAGCAGCTGGCAGGGTTTTCCTAATGAAAAACTGTTTTTT; CDR3 protein: CASSWQGFPNEKLFF
J gene: TRBJ2-1; D gene: TRBD2; V gene: TRBV5-1; clone size: .; CDR3 DNA: TGCGCCAGCAGGACCGGGGGGGCCGTTAATGAGCAGTTCTTC; CDR3 protein: CASRTGGAVNEQFF
J gene: TRBJ2-7; D gene: TRBD1; V gene: TRBV6-5; clone size: few; CDR3 DNA: TGTGCCAGTGGCATGGGGACAGGGATCTACGAGCAGTACTTC; CDR3 protein: CASGMGTGIYEQYF
J gene: TRBJ2-7; D gene: .; V gene: TRBV28; clone size: .; CDR3 DNA: TGTGCCAGCAGTTTAGCCAGGGGAGCCTACGAGCAGTACTTC; CDR3 protein: CASSLARGAYEQYF
J gene: TRBJ1-1; D gene: .; V gene: TRBV30; clone size: .; CDR3 DNA: TGTGCCCTGGGGACCACTGAAGCTTTCTTT; CDR3 protein: CALGTTEAFF
J gene: TRBJ1-1; D gene: .; V gene: TRBV7-6; clone size: once; CDR3 DNA: TGTGCCAGCATCACTTGGACATCGAACACTGAAGCTTTCTTT; CDR3 protein: CASITWTSNTEAFF
J gene: TRBJ2-2; D gene: TRBD1; V gene: TRBV5-5; clone size: .; CDR3 DNA: TGTGCCAGCAGCTTTGGCAGGGGGACGGCCGGGGAGCTGTTTTTT; CDR3 protein: CASSFGRGTAGELFF
J gene: TRBJ1-2; D gene: .; V gene: TRBV7-9; clone size: .; CDR3 DNA: TGTGCCACCGAAGGACAGACCGACTATGGCTACACCTTC; CDR3 protein: CATEGQTDYGYTF
J gene: TRBJ2-7; D gene: TRBD1; V gene: TRBV27; clone size: .; CDR3 DNA: TGTGCCAGCAGTATAACCGGGACAGGGGTCTACGAGCAGTACTTC; CDR3 protein: CASSITGTGVYEQYF
J gene: TRBJ1-2; D gene: .; V gene: TRBV7-8; clone size: .; CDR3 DNA: TGTGCCAGCAGCTTAGGCCGAGAAGATGGCTACACCTTC; CDR3 protein: CASSLGREDGYTF
J gene: TRBJ2-3; D gene: .; V gene: TRBV5-1; clone size: .; CDR3 DNA: TGCGCCAGCAGCTTGGCCCCCGATACGCAGTATTTT; CDR3 protein: CASSLAPDTQYF
J gene: TRBJ2-7; D gene: .; V gene: TRBV4-3; clone size: .; CDR3 DNA: TGCGCCAGCAGCCAAGACAACAAAGGTCCCTACGAGCAGTACTTC; CDR3 protein: CASSQDNKGPYEQYF
J gene: TRBJ1-1; D gene: TRBD1; V gene: TRBV6-1; clone size: .; CDR3 DNA: TGTGCCAGCAGGGAGACAGGGGGCTACACTGAAGCTTTCTTT; CDR3 protein: CASRETGGYTEAFF
J gene: TRBJ2-5; D gene: TRBD2; V gene: TRBV13; clone size: .; CDR3 DNA: TGTGCCAGCAGCCCTAGCGGGGCCGGGGGGGAGACCCAGTACTTC; CDR3 protein: CASSPSGAGGETQYF
J gene: TRBJ1-2; D gene: .; V gene: TRBV19; clone size: .; CDR3 DNA: TGTGCCAGTAGTTTGGTCGGGGTGACCTATGGCTACACCTTC; CDR3 protein: CASSLVGVTYGYTF
J gene: TRBJ1-1; D gene: .; V gene: TRBV7-9; clone size: once; CDR3 DNA: TGTGCCAGCAGCTTACGGGGTTCTGAAGCTTTCTTT; CDR3 protein: CASSLRGSEAFF